This TCR beta chain was sequenced for a study of technical replicates of blood from a handful of donors. Trimming removed 5 bases at V and 5 bases at J, with 15 bases between. The germline gives CDR1 LNHDA, CDR2 SQIVND (reference sequence). The CDR3 contains 14 residues. Sequencing used immunoSEQ multiplex PCR; TCRdb keeps in-frame clones, though not all of them. This table has about 97,000 clones, 96% appearing once. Input material: T cells isolated from PBMCs. The chain couples TRBV19 to TRBJ2-5, with D possibly being TRBD1 (6 bases). This TCR was sampled from a human donor in good health. The CDR3 region is CASSDRTPVETQYF. In DNA, the CDR3 is TGTGCCAGTAGTGACAGGACTCCAGTGGAGACCCAGTACTTC. Complete variable domain (other parts from reference TRBV19 and TRBJ2-5): DGGITQSPKYLFRKEGQNVTLSCEQNLNHDAMYWYRQDPGQGLRLIYYSQIVNDFQKGDIAEGYSVSREKKESFPLTVTSAQKNPTAFYLCASSDRTPVETQYFGPGTRLLVL.